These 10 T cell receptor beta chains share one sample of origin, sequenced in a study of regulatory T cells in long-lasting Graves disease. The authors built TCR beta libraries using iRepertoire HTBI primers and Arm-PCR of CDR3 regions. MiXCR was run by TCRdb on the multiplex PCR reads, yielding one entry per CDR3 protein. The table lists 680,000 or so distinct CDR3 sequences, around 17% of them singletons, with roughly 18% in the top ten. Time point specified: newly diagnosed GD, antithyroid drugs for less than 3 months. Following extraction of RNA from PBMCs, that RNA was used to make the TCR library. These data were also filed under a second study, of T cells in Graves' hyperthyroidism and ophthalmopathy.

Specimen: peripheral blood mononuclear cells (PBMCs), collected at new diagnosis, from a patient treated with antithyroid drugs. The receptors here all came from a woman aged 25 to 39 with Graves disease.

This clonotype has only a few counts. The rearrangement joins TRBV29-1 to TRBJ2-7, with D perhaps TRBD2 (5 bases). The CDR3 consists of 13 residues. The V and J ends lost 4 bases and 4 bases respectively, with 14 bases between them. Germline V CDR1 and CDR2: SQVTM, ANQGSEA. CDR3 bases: TGCAGCGTTGGAAGGGCGGGCCCTTACGAGCAGTACTTC. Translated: CSVGRAGPYEQYF.

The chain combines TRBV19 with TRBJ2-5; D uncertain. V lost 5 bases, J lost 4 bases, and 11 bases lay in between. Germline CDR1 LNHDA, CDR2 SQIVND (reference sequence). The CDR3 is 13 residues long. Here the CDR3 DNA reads TGTGCCAGTAGTGAACTCGCAGGAGAGACCCAGTACTTC. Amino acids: CASSELAGETQYF. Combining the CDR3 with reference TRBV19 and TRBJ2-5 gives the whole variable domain DGGITQSPKYLFRKEGQNVTLSCEQNLNHDAMYWYRQDPGQGLRLIYYSQIVNDFQKGDIAEGYSVSREKKESFPLTVTSAQKNPTAFYLCASSELAGETQYFGPGTRLLVL.

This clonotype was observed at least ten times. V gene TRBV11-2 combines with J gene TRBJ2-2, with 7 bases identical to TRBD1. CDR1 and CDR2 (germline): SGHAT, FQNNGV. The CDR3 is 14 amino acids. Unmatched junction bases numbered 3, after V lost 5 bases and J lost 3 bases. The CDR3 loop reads CASSRQGDTGELFF. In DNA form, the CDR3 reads TGTGCCAGCAGCCGACAGGGCGACACCGGGGAGCTGTTTTTT.

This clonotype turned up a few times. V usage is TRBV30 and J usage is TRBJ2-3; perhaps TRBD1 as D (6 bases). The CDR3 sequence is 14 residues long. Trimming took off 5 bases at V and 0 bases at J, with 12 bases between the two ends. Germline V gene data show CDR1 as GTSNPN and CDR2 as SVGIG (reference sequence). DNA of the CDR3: TGTGCCTGGGGGTTGGGGACAAGCACAGATACGCAGTATTTT. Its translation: CAWGLGTSTDTQYF.

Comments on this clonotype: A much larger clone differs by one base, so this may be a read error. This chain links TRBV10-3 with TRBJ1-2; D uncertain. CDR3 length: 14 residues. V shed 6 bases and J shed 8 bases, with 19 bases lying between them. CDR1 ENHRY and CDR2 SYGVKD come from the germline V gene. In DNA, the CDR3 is TGTGCCATCAGCCTCTCTGAGGAGTCCGGAGGCTACACCTTC. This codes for CAISLSEESGGYTF.

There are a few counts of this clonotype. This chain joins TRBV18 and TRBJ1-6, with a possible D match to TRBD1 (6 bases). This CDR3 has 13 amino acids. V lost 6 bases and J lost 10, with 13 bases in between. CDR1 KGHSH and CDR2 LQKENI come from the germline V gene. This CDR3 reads CASSSQGRSPLHF. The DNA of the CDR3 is TGTGCCAGCTCGTCACAGGGCCGGTCACCCCTCCACTTT.

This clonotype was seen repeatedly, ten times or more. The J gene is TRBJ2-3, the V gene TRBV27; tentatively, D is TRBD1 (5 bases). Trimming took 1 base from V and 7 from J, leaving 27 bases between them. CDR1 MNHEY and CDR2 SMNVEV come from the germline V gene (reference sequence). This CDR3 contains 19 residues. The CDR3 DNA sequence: TGTGCCAGCAGTTTATGGATGGAAGGGGCCTATACGATACACCATACGCAGTATTTT. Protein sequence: CASSLWMEGAYTIHHTQYF.

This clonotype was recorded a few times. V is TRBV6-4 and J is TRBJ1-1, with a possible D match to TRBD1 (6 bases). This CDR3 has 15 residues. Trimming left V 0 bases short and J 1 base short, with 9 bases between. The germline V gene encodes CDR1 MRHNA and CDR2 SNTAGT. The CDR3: CASSDSNRANTEAFF. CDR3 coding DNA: TGTGCCAGCAGTGACTCGAACAGGGCGAACACTGAAGCTTTCTTT.

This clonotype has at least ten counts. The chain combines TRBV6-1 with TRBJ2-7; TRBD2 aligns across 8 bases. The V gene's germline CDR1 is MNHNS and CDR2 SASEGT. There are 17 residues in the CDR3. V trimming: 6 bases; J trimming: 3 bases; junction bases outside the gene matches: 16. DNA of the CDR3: TGTGCCAGCAGCCACGGGGGGGGGCGAGAGAACTACTACGAGCAGTACTTC. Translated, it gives CASSHGGGRENYYEQYF.

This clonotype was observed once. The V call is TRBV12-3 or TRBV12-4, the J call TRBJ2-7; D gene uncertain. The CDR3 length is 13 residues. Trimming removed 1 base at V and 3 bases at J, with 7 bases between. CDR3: CASSLEEIYEQYF. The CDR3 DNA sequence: TGTGCCAGCAGTTTAGAGGAGATCTACGAGCAGTACTTC.